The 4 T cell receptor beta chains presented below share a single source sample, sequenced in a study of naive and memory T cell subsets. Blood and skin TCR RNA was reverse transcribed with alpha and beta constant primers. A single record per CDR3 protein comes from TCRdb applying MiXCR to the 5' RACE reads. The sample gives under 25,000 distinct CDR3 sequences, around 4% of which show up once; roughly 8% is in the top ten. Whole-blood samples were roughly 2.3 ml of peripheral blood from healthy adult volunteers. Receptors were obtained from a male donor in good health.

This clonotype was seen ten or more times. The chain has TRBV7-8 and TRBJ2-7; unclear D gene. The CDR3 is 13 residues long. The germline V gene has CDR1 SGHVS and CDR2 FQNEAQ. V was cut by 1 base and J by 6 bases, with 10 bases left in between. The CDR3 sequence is CASSLVPASEQYF. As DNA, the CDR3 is TGTGCCAGCAGCTTAGTTCCAGCGAGCGAGCAGTACTTC.

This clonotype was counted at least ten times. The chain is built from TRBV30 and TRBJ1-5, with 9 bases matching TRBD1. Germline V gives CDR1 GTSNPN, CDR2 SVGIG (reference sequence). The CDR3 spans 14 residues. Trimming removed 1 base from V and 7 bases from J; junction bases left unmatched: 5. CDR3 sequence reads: CAWSAGTGWQPQHF. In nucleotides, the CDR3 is TGTGCCTGGAGTGCTGGGACAGGGTGGCAGCCCCAGCATTTT.

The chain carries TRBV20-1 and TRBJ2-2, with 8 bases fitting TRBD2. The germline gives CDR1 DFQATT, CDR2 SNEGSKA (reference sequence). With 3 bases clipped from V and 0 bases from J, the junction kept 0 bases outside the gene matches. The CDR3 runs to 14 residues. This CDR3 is CSASGGANTGELFF. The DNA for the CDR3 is TGCAGTGCTAGCGGGGGGGCGAACACCGGGGAGCTGTTTTTT.

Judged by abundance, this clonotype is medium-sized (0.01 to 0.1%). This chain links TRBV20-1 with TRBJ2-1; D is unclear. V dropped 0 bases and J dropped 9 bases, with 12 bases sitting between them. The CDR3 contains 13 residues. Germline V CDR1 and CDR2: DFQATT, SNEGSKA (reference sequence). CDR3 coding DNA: TGCAGTGCTAGAGATCCCAGATACGGTGAGCAGTTCTTC. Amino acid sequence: CSARDPRYGEQFF.